This T cell receptor (beta chain) was recorded in a study of blood T cell repertoires in COVID-19 (dated by TCRdb to the early 2020s). In the study overall: Samples from collaborators originated in the United States, Italy and Spain and spanned both the acute and convalescent phases of COVID-19. The repertoires were released in a freely available public database meant as a resource for research on the immune response to SARS-CoV-2. Subjects who had been exposed to COVID-19, were actively infected with it, or had recovered from it provided the deeply sampled blood TCRbeta repertoires that made up the dataset. Nearly every sample came with metadata listing a de-identified subject ID, COVID-19 status, age in years and sex. The prospective study material was composed of cDNA or gDNA derived from T cells, B-cell-depleted T cells, or PBMCs. Samples came from the ongoing ImmuneRACE study (first 160 participants) plus 1,254 subjects from 6 global collaborators. HLA class I and class II types, where available, came from metadata supplied by the sample provider rather than from assay-based typing. Findings and caveats that apply to the study as a whole: The amount of clinical and demographic metadata varied by source and participant and was provided uncurated.

Collaborating institutions collected whole blood in K2EDTA tubes following their own protocols. For TCRbeta analysis, collaborators shipped samples in one of three forms: frozen whole blood, isolated PBMCs, or DNA extracted from either of those sample types. The germline V gene yields SGHRS for CDR1 and YFSETQ for CDR2. The germline V end is reduced by 0 bases and the J end by 3 bases; junction bases left unmatched: 4. The CDR3 spans 15 residues, from the cysteine through the phenylalanine. The retained sequence is limited to the CDR3, 45 bases, with the frame set at the first base. This clone was seen only a few times. The specificity of this receptor is unknown. No much larger clone exists at a distance of one base, and base qualities are not known. The immunoSEQ Assay, a bias-controlled multiplex PCR, was used to amplify TCRbeta CDR3 regions from genomic DNA. For the original study's pipeline: Within the assay, amplification of reference gene primers was used to estimate how many nucleated cells each sample contained. To quantify the absolute abundance of each unique TCRbeta CDR3 rearrangement, sequence reads were collapsed and filtered. Productive Simpson clonality was computed per sample as the square root of Simpson's diversity index over productive rearrangements. TCRdb took over this immuneACCESS table, retaining in-frame rearrangements with V and J assigned. Such tables are incomplete; in checked studies, under half of the missing clones stem from an unresolved V gene, and the remainder is unexplained. The V and J calls and clone size are taken from that table; D and trimming were inferred from the DNA. The sample table shows 100,000 or so clones, and approximately 91% are seen once. Of the sample, under 7% is held by the ten largest clones.

Recombination linked TRBV5-1 to TRBJ2-5; the central 8 bases match TRBD1. The source material was peripheral blood. The clonotype comes from an older woman with acute or convalescent COVID-19. The DNA reads as follows: TGCGCCAGCAGCTTGGACACAGGGGGGAAAGAGACCCAGTACTTC. Its translation reads: CASSLDTGGKETQYF.